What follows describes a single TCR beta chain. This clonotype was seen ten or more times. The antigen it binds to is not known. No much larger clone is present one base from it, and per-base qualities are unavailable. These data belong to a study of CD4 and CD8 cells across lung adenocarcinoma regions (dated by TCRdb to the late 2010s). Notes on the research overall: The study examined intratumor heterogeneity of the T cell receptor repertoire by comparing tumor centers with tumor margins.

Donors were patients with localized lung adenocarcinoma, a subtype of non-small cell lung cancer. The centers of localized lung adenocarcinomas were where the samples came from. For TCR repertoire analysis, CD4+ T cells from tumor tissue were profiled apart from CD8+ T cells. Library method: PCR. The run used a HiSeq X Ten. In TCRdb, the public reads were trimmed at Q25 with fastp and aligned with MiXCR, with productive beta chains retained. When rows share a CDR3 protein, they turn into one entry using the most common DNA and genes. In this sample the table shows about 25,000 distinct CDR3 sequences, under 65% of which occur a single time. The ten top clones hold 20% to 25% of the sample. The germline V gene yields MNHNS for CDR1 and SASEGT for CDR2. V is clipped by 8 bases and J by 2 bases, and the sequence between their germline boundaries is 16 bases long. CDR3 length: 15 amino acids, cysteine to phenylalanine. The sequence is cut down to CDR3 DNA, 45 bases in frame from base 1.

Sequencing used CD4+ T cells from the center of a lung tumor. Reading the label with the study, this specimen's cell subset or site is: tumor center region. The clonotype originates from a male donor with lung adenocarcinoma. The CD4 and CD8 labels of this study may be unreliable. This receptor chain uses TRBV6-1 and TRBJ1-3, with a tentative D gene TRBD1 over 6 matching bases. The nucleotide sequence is TGTGCCAGCTCTGTAGGGGGACCGGCTGGAAACACCATATATTTT. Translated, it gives CASSVGGPAGNTIYF.